Listed below are T cell receptor beta chains from one sample, sequenced in a study of shared clonotypes between healthy human individuals. Sequencing used immunoSEQ multiplex PCR; TCRdb keeps in-frame clones, though not all of them. Among millions of clones listed, 93% were seen once. The sequenced sample consisted of naive CD4+ T cells from PBMCs. Receptors originate from a man aged 18 to 29 in good health. Some clones in this sample may be carry-over from other donors' samples. Each CDR3 is given with its conserved first and last residue. D genes are given only for firm matches. Clone size is shown for a subset of rows, as once, few, many or a class of expanded clone.

CDR3 protein: CASSLGGQYYGYTF
CDR3 DNA: TGTGCCAGCAGCTTAGGGGGGCAATACTATGGCTACACCTTC
J gene: TRBJ1-2
V gene: TRBV7-2
clone size: NA
D gene: NA

CDR3 protein: CASSISEQGFYEQYF
CDR3 DNA: TGTGCCAGTAGTATATCCGAGCAGGGATTCTACGAGCAGTACTTC
J gene: TRBJ2-7
V gene: TRBV19
clone size: NA
D gene: NA

CDR3 protein: CASSPGLDIGNQPQHF
CDR3 DNA: TGTGCCAGCAGCCCGGGCCTTGATATTGGCAATCAGCCCCAGCATTTT
J gene: TRBJ1-5
V gene: TRBV7-9
clone size: NA
D gene: NA

CDR3 protein: CASSLTGAASSYEQYF
CDR3 DNA: TGTGCCAGCAGCCTGACAGGGGCCGCCTCCTCCTACGAGCAGTACTTC
J gene: TRBJ2-7
V gene: TRBV7-2
clone size: NA
D gene: TRBD1

CDR3 protein: CASSTRDTTPGNTIYF
CDR3 DNA: TGTGCCAGCAGCACCCGGGACACAACTCCTGGAAACACCATATATTTT
J gene: TRBJ1-3
V gene: TRBV11-1
clone size: NA
D gene: NA

CDR3 protein: CASSLQRRSNAEAFF
CDR3 DNA: TGTGCCAGCAGTCTTCAGCGGCGGTCGAACGCTGAAGCTTTCTTT
J gene: TRBJ1-1
V gene: TRBV5-4
clone size: NA
D gene: NA

CDR3 protein: CASSVGRQGAPGANVLTF
CDR3 DNA: TGTGCCAGCAGCGTCGGCAGACAGGGGGCTCCTGGGGCCAACGTCCTGACTTTC
J gene: TRBJ2-6
V gene: TRBV9
clone size: NA
D gene: TRBD1

CDR3 protein: CASRDRENQPQHF
CDR3 DNA: TGTGCCAGCAGAGACAGGGAGAATCAGCCCCAGCATTTT
J gene: TRBJ1-5
V gene: TRBV6-5
clone size: NA
D gene: TRBD1

CDR3 protein: CASSALTGTNSPLHF
CDR3 DNA: TGTGCCAGCAGTGCCCTCACAGGAACCAATTCACCCCTCCACTTT
J gene: TRBJ1-6
V gene: TRBV25-1
clone size: NA
D gene: NA

CDR3 protein: CASSLVLAGVETQYF
CDR3 DNA: TGCGCCAGCAGCCTAGTCCTAGCGGGAGTGGAGACCCAGTACTTC
J gene: TRBJ2-5
V gene: TRBV5-1
clone size: NA
D gene: TRBD2

CDR3 protein: CASSFRTVWLEKLFF
CDR3 DNA: TGTGCCAGCAGTTTTCGGACAGTCTGGCTGGAAAAACTGTTTTTT
J gene: TRBJ1-4
V gene: TRBV28
clone size: NA
D gene: NA

CDR3 protein: CASSFEDSPRNEQFF
CDR3 DNA: TGTGCCAGCAGCTTCGAGGACTCACCTCGCAATGAGCAGTTCTTC
J gene: TRBJ2-1
V gene: TRBV11-3
clone size: NA
D gene: NA

CDR3 protein: CASSYREWEQYF
CDR3 DNA: TGTGCCAGCAGTTACCGTGAATGGGAGCAGTACTTC
J gene: TRBJ2-5
V gene: TRBV28
clone size: NA
D gene: NA

CDR3 protein: CASSRPAGQLGGELFF
CDR3 DNA: TGTGCCAGCAGTCGCCCGGCGGGACAGCTGGGTGGGGAGCTGTTTTTT
J gene: TRBJ2-2
V gene: TRBV7-8
clone size: NA
D gene: NA

CDR3 protein: CASSAGLNTEAFF
CDR3 DNA: TGTGCCAGCAGCGCTGGATTGAACACTGAAGCTTTCTTT
J gene: TRBJ1-1
V gene: TRBV7-9
clone size: NA
D gene: NA

CDR3 protein: CASSPYSNQPQHF
CDR3 DNA: TGTGCCAGCAGTCCGTATAGCAATCAGCCCCAGCATTTT
J gene: TRBJ1-5
V gene: TRBV5-8
clone size: NA
D gene: NA

CDR3 protein: CASSLDRGPGETQYF
CDR3 DNA: TGTGCCAGCAGCTTGGACAGGGGGCCGGGAGAGACCCAGTACTTC
J gene: TRBJ2-5
V gene: TRBV7-2
clone size: NA
D gene: TRBD1

CDR3 protein: CASSPGGSITYEQYF
CDR3 DNA: TGTGCCAGCAGCCCAGGAGGCTCCATTACCTACGAGCAGTACTTC
J gene: TRBJ2-7
V gene: TRBV7-8
clone size: NA
D gene: NA

CDR3 protein: CASATQAEVFEQYF
CDR3 DNA: TGCGCCAGCGCAACACAAGCAGAGGTTTTCGAGCAGTACTTC
J gene: TRBJ2-7
V gene: TRBV5-1
clone size: NA
D gene: NA

CDR3 protein: CASSPGDREEAFF
CDR3 DNA: TGCGCCAGCAGCCCCGGGGACAGGGAGGAAGCTTTCTTT
J gene: TRBJ1-1
V gene: TRBV4-1
clone size: NA
D gene: TRBD1

CDR3 protein: CASSLGGTGAKEAFF
CDR3 DNA: TGTGCCAGCAGTTTAGGAGGGACAGGGGCGAAGGAAGCTTTCTTT
J gene: TRBJ1-1
V gene: TRBV28
clone size: few
D gene: TRBD1

CDR3 protein: CASSYQTANTGELFF
CDR3 DNA: TGCGCCAGCAGCTACCAGACAGCGAACACCGGGGAGCTGTTTTTT
J gene: TRBJ2-2
V gene: TRBV5-1
clone size: NA
D gene: NA

CDR3 protein: CASSPGQNTDTQYF
CDR3 DNA: TGTGCCAGCAGCCCCGGACAGAACACAGATACGCAGTATTTT
J gene: TRBJ2-3
V gene: TRBV28
clone size: once
D gene: NA

CDR3 protein: CASSLYRNTEAFF
CDR3 DNA: TGTGCCAGCAGCTTATACAGGAACACTGAAGCTTTCTTT
J gene: TRBJ1-1
V gene: TRBV7-2
clone size: NA
D gene: NA

CDR3 protein: CASSPGQGVTYEQYF
CDR3 DNA: TGTGCCAGCAGTCCGGGACAGGGGGTTACTTACGAGCAGTACTTC
J gene: TRBJ2-7
V gene: TRBV27
clone size: NA
D gene: TRBD1

CDR3 protein: CASSPQGVAAGNEQFF
CDR3 DNA: TGTGCCAGCAGTCCCCAGGGGGTAGCGGCTGGCAATGAGCAGTTCTTC
J gene: TRBJ2-1
V gene: TRBV2
clone size: NA
D gene: NA

CDR3 protein: CASRRTEGYTEAFF
CDR3 DNA: TGTGCCAGCAGGAGGACAGAGGGATACACTGAAGCTTTCTTT
J gene: TRBJ1-1
V gene: TRBV7-2
clone size: NA
D gene: NA

CDR3 protein: CASRRDWEYNEQFF
CDR3 DNA: TGTGCCAGCCGCCGGGACTGGGAATACAATGAGCAGTTCTTC
J gene: TRBJ2-1
V gene: TRBV27
clone size: NA
D gene: NA

CDR3 protein: CASSLLGGEQFF
CDR3 DNA: TGTGCCAGCAGCTTACTCGGCGGTGAGCAGTTCTTC
J gene: TRBJ2-1
V gene: TRBV7-3
clone size: NA
D gene: NA

CDR3 protein: CASSPGSNEQYF
CDR3 DNA: TGTGCCAGCTCACCAGGTTCGAACGAGCAGTACTTC
J gene: TRBJ2-7
V gene: TRBV18
clone size: NA
D gene: NA

CDR3 protein: CASSAAMGGTEAFF
CDR3 DNA: TGTGCCAGCAGCGCCGCCATGGGGGGTACTGAAGCTTTCTTT
J gene: TRBJ1-1
V gene: TRBV7-2
clone size: NA
D gene: NA

CDR3 protein: CASSTGLAGVGGDTQYF
CDR3 DNA: TGCGCCAGCAGCACGGGACTAGCGGGAGTCGGCGGGGATACGCAGTATTTT
J gene: TRBJ2-3
V gene: TRBV5-1
clone size: NA
D gene: TRBD2

CDR3 protein: CASTTRVGVYGYTF
CDR3 DNA: TGTGCCAGCACCACGCGAGTGGGGGTCTATGGCTACACCTTC
J gene: TRBJ1-2
V gene: TRBV28
clone size: NA
D gene: NA

CDR3 protein: CASSDGGVGEQYF
CDR3 DNA: TGCGCCAGCAGTGACGGAGGGGTCGGCGAGCAGTACTTC
J gene: TRBJ2-7
V gene: TRBV10-1
clone size: NA
D gene: NA

CDR3 protein: CAISPPLSQIAGSPSTDTQYF
CDR3 DNA: TGTGCCATCAGCCCGCCTCTCTCTCAGATAGCGGGTTCACCGAGCACAGATACGCAGTATTTT
J gene: TRBJ2-3
V gene: TRBV10-3
clone size: NA
D gene: TRBD2

CDR3 protein: CASRIGRRGRARVGAGELFF
CDR3 DNA: TGTGCCAGTAGGATAGGGCGTCGCGGGAGGGCCCGTGTTGGGGCCGGGGAGCTGTTTTTT
J gene: TRBJ2-2
V gene: TRBV19
clone size: NA
D gene: TRBD2

CDR3 protein: CASSQTSGTNYEQYF
CDR3 DNA: TGCGCCAGCAGCCAAACAAGTGGGACAAACTACGAGCAGTACTTC
J gene: TRBJ2-7
V gene: TRBV4-1
clone size: NA
D gene: NA

CDR3 protein: CASSSTPQETQYF
CDR3 DNA: TGTGCCAGCAGCTCAACTCCCCAAGAGACCCAGTACTTC
J gene: TRBJ2-5
V gene: TRBV2
clone size: NA
D gene: NA

CDR3 protein: CASTLGSGGSYEQYF
CDR3 DNA: TGTGCCAGCACCCTAGGCAGCGGGGGATCCTACGAGCAGTACTTC
J gene: TRBJ2-7
V gene: TRBV7-2
clone size: NA
D gene: TRBD2

CDR3 protein: CASRAGLEGNTIYF
CDR3 DNA: TGCGCCAGCAGAGCCGGACTGGAAGGAAACACCATATATTTT
J gene: TRBJ1-3
V gene: TRBV10-1
clone size: NA
D gene: NA

CDR3 protein: CASITRGGTHLSGANVLTF
CDR3 DNA: TGTGCCAGTATTACCCGGGGGGGGACCCACCTCAGTGGGGCCAACGTCCTGACTTTC
J gene: TRBJ2-6
V gene: TRBV19
clone size: NA
D gene: TRBD2

CDR3 protein: CASSPTGPLVYGYTF
CDR3 DNA: TGTGCCAGCAGCCCGACAGGGCCTCTGGTCTATGGCTACACCTTC
J gene: TRBJ1-2
V gene: TRBV5-6
clone size: NA
D gene: TRBD1

CDR3 protein: CASSFGQYSGNTIYF
CDR3 DNA: TGTGCCAGCAGCTTCGGACAGTACTCTGGAAACACCATATATTTT
J gene: TRBJ1-3
V gene: TRBV7-2
clone size: NA
D gene: NA

CDR3 protein: CASSLGTNIEAFF
CDR3 DNA: TGTGCCAGCAGCTTGGGGACAAACATTGAAGCTTTCTTT
J gene: TRBJ1-1
V gene: TRBV11-2
clone size: NA
D gene: NA

CDR3 protein: CATGGPYEQYF
CDR3 DNA: TGTGCCACGGGAGGGCCTTACGAGCAGTACTTC
J gene: TRBJ2-7
V gene: TRBV27
clone size: NA
D gene: TRBD2

CDR3 protein: CASSLHRETTGELFF
CDR3 DNA: TGCGCCAGCAGCCTTCACAGGGAGACGACCGGGGAGCTGTTTTTT
J gene: TRBJ2-2
V gene: TRBV5-1
clone size: NA
D gene: NA

CDR3 protein: CASSLIGVDTQYF
CDR3 DNA: TGTGCCAGCAGCTTAATCGGGGTCGATACGCAGTATTTT
J gene: TRBJ2-3
V gene: TRBV7-3
clone size: NA
D gene: NA

CDR3 protein: CASSLGENGNTIYF
CDR3 DNA: TGTGCCAGCAGCTTGGGCGAGAACGGAAACACCATATATTTT
J gene: TRBJ1-3
V gene: TRBV5-5
clone size: NA
D gene: NA